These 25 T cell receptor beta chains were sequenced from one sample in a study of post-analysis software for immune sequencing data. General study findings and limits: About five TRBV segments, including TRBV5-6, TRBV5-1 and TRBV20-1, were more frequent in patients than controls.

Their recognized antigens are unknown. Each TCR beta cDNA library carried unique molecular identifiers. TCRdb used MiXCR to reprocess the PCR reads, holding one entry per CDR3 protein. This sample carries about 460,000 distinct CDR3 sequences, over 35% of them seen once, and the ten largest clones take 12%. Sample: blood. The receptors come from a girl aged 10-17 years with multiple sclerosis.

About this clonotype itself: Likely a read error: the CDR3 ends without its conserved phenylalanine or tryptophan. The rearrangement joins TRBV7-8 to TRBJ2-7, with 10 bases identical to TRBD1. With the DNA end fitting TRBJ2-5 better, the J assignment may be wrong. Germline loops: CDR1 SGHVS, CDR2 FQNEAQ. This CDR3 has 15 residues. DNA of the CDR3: TGTGCCAGCAGCTTAGCGGACAGGGGGTGGGAGACCCAGTACTTA. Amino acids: CASSLADRGWETQYL.

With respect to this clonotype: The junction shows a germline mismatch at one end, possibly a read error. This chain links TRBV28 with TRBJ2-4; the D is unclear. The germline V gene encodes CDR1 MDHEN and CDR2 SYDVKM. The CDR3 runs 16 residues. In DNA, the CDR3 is TGTGCCAGCAGTTTATTCCGGACCTACTACAAAAACGTTCAGTACTTC. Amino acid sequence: CASSLFRTYYKNVQYF.

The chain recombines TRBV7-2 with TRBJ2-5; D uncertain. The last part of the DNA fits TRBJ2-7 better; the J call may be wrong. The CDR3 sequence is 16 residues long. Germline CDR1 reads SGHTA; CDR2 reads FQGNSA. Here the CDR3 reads CASSLHSAAFSYEQYF. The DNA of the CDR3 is TGTGCCAGCAGCTTGCACAGCGCCGCATTCTCCTACGAGCAGTACTTC.

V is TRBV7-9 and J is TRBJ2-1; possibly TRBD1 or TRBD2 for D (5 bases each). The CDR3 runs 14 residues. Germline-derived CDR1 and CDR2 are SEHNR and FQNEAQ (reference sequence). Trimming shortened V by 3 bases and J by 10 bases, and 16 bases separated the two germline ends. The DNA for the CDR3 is TGTGCCAGCAGCTTTGGGACCCCGATCGGGGAGCAGTTCTTC. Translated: CASSFGTPIGEQFF.

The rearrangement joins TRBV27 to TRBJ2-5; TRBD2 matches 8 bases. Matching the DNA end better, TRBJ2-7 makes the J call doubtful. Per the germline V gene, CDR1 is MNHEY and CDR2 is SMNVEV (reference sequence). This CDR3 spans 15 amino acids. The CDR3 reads CASRPPGLVYYEQYF. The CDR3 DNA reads TGTGCCAGCAGACCGCCGGGACTAGTCTACTACGAGCAGTACTTC.

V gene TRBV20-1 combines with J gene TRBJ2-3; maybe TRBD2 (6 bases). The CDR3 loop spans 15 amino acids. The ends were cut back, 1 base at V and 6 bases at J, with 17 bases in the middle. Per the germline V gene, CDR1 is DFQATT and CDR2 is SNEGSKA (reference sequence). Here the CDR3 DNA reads TGCAGTGCTAGAGGAGAGGCGGGGCGATTGGATACGCAGTATTTT. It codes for CSARGEAGRLDTQYF.

CDR3 region: CSARDGRLADNEQFF. CDR3 bases: TGCAGTGCTAGAGATGGGAGACTAGCGGACAATGAGCAGTTCTTC. V gene TRBV20-1 combines with J gene TRBJ2-1; the match to TRBD2 covers 9 bases. V shed 0 bases, J shed 5 bases, and the junction held 5 bases outside the gene matches. The germline gives CDR1 DFQATT, CDR2 SNEGSKA (reference sequence). This CDR3 is 15 amino acids long.

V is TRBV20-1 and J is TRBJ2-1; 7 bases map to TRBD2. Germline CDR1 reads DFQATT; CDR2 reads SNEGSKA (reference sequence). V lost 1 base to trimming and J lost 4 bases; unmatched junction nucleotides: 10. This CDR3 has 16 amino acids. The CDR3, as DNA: TGCAGTGCTAGAGTCGTAATAGGACTAGGGTACAATGAGCAGTTCTTC. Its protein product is CSARVVIGLGYNEQFF.

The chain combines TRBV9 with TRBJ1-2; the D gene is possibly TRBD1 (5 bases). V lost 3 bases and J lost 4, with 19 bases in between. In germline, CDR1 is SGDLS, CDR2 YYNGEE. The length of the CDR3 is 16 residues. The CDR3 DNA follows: TGTGCCAGCAGCGCCGAGGACGGGCAGGGACCCTATGGCTACACCTTC. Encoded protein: CASSAEDGQGPYGYTF.

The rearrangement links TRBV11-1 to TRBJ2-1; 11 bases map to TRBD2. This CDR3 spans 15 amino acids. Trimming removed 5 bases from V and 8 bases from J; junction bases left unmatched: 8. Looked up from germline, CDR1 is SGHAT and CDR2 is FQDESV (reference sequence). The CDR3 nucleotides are TGTGCCAGCAGCCAGACTAGCGGGATAGTCTATGAGCAGTTCTTC. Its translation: CASSQTSGIVYEQFF.

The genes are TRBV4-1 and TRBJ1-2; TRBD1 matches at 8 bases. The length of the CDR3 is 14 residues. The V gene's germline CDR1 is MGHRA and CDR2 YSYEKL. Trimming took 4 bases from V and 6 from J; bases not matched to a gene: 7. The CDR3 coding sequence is TGCGCCAGCAGCCTACTAGGACAGGGTCATGGCTACACCTTC. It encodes CASSLLGQGHGYTF.

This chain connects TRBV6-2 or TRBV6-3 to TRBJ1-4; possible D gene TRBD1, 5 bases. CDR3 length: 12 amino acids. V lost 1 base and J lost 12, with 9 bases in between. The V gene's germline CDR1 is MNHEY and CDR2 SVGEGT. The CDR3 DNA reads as TGTGCCAGCAGTTACTTCGGGGGAGAACTGTTTTTT. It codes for CASSYFGGELFF.

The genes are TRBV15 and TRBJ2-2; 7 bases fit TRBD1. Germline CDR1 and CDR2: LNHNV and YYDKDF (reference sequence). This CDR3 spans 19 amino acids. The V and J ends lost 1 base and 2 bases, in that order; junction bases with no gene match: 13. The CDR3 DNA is TGTGCCACCAGCAGAGGAACAGGTGGTGCAGGGGGTAACACCGGGGAGCTGTTTTTT. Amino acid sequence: CATSRGTGGAGGNTGELFF.

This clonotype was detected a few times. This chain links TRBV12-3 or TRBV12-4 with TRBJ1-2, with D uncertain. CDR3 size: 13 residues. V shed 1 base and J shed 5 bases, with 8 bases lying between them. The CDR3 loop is CASSLDYLYGYTF. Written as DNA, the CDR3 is TGTGCCAGCAGTTTAGACTATTTGTATGGCTACACCTTC.

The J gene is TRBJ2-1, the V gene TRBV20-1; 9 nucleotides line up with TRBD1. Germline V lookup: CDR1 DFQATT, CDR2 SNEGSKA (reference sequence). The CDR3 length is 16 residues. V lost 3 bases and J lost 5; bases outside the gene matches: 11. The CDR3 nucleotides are TGCAGTGCTAGTTCGCTTCGGGACAGGGTCGACAATGAGCAGTTCTTC. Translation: CSASSLRDRVDNEQFF.

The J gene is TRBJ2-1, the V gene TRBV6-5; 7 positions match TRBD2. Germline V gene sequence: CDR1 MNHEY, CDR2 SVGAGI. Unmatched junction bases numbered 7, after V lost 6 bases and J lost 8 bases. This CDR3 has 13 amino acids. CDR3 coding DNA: TGTGCCAGCAGCTTACTAGCGTCTGATGAGCAGTTCTTC. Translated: CASSLLASDEQFF.

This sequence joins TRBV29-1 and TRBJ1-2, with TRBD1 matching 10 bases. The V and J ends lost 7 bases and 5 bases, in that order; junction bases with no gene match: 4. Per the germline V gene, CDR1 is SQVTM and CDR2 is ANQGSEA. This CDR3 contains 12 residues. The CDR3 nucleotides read TGCAGCGGCCGGACAGGGGGGTATGGCTACACCTTC. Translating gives CSGRTGGYGYTF.

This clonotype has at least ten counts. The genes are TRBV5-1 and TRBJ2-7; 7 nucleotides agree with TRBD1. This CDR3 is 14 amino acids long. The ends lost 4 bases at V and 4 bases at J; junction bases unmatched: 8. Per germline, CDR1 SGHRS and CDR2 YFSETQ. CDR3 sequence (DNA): TGCGCCAGCAGCCCCCCGGGACAGTTATACGAGCAGTACTTC. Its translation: CASSPPGQLYEQYF.

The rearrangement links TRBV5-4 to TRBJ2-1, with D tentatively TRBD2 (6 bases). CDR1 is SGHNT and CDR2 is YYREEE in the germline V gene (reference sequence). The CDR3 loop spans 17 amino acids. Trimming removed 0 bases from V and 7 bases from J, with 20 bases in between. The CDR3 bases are TGTGCCAGCAGCTTGGGCTCCGCGGGACGCGGAGAAAATGAGCAGTTCTTC. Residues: CASSLGSAGRGENEQFF.

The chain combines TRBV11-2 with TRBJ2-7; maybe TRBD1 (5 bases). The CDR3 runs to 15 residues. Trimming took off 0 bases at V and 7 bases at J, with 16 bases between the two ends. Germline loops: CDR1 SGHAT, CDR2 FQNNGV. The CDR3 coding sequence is TGTGCCAGCAGCTTAGAAGGGGCCCGTTACAATGAGCAGTACTTC. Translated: CASSLEGARYNEQYF.

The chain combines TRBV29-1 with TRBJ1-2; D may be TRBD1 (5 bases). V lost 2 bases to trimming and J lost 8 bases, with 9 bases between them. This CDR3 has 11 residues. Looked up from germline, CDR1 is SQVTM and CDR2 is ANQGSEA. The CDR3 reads CSVERGAGYTF. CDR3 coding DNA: TGCAGCGTTGAACGTGGGGCCGGCTACACCTTC.

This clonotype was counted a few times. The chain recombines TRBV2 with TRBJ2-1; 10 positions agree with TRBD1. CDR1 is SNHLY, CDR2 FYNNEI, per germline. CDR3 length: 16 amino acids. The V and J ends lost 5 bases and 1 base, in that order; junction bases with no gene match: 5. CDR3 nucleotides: TGTGCCAGCAGTCGGGACAGGGGCATGTCCTACAATGAGCAGTTCTTC. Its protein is CASSRDRGMSYNEQFF.

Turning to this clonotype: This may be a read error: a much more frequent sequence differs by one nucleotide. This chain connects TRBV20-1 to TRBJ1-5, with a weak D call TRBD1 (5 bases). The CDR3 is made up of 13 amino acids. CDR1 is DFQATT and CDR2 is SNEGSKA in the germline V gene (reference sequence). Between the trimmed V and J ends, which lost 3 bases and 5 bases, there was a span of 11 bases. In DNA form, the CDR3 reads TGCAGTGCTAGTGGGGGGAGACATCAGCCCCAGCATTTT. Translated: CSASGGRHQPQHF.

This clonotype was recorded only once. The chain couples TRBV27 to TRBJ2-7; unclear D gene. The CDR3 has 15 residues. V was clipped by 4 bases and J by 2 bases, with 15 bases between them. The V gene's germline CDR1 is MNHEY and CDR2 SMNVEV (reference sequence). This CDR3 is CASSSSGVPTYEQYF. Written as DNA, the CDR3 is TGTGCCAGCAGTTCTTCTGGCGTACCAACCTACGAGCAGTACTTC.

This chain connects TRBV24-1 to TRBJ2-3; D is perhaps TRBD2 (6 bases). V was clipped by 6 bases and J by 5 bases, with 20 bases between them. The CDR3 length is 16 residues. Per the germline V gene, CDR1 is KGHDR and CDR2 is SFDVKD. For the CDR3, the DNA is TGTGCCACCAGTAACCGGGAGTCCGACCTCTTAGATACGCAGTATTTT. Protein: CATSNRESDLLDTQYF.